This is a list of T cell receptor beta chains from one sample in a study of cytomegalovirus exposure and HLA in healthy donors. Sequenced by immunoSEQ multiplex PCR; TCRdb stores in-frame clones only, minus some. The sample contains roughly 110,000 clones, about four fifths of which appear only once. Sequenced material: PBMCs. The source is a woman in her forties or fifties in good health and CMV-seropositive. Both conserved end residues are part of each CDR3. Each record gives: V gene, J gene, clone size, D gene, CDR3 protein, CDR3 DNA. The D gene is left open where the match is weak. Size is omitted from some rows. Given values are once, few, many or a class for expanded clones.

TRBV30	TRBJ1-1	few	NA	CAWSVVAENTEAFF	TGTGCCTGGAGTGTAGTGGCGGAGAACACTGAAGCTTTCTTT
TRBV19	TRBJ2-1	NA	NA	CATRHLSDYNEQFF	TGTGCCACCCGACACCTGTCCGACTACAATGAGCAGTTCTTC
TRBV7-2	TRBJ1-1	NA	NA	CASSPYREAFF	TGTGCCAGCAGCCCCTACAGGGAGGCTTTCTTT
TRBV28	TRBJ1-3	NA	NA	CASSLSGNGNTIYF	TGTGCCAGCAGTTTATCAGGGAACGGAAACACCATATATTTT
TRBV2	TRBJ1-1	NA	TRBD1	CASSEKGRGRPEAFF	TGTGCCAGCAGTGAAAAGGGCAGGGGGCGGCCTGAAGCTTTCTTT
TRBV2	TRBJ1-4	NA	TRBD1	CASSWTGVAEKLFF	TGTGCCAGCAGTTGGACAGGGGTGGCTGAAAAACTGTTTTTT
TRBV28	TRBJ2-3	NA	TRBD2	CASSLLSLAGGDTQYF	TGTGCCAGCAGTTTATTATCGCTAGCGGGGGGAGATACGCAGTATTTT
TRBV9	TRBJ2-7	NA	TRBD1	CASSVGQGVYEQYF	TGTGCCAGCAGCGTGGGACAGGGGGTGTACGAGCAGTACTTC
TRBV6-6	TRBJ1-3	NA	NA	CASNRSGGSTIYF	TGTGCCAGCAACAGGAGTGGTGGAAGCACCATATATTTT
TRBV4-2	TRBJ2-7	NA	TRBD1	CASSQETGVYSYEQYF	TGTGCCAGCAGCCAAGAAACAGGGGTTTACTCCTACGAGCAGTACTTC
TRBV28	TRBJ2-7	NA	NA	CASSLRGSGSYEQYF	TGTGCCAGCAGTTTAAGGGGGAGTGGCTCCTACGAGCAGTACTTC
TRBV5-1	TRBJ2-5	once	TRBD2	CASSDGTSAETQYF	TGCGCCAGCAGCGACGGGACTAGCGCCGAGACCCAGTACTTC
TRBV29-1	TRBJ1-4	few	TRBD1	CSAQTGARGELFF	TGCAGCGCCCAGACAGGGGCTAGGGGGGAACTGTTTTTT
TRBV4-1	TRBJ2-5	few	NA	CASSQDLGGAREQYF	TGCGCCAGCAGCCAAGATCTGGGGGGAGCGAGGGAGCAGTACTTC
TRBV27	TRBJ2-7	once	TRBD1	CASSLDRDHYEQYF	TGTGCCAGCAGTTTAGACAGGGACCACTACGAGCAGTACTTC
TRBV9	TRBJ2-1	NA	TRBD1	CASSSPDRGQGAYNEQFF	TGTGCCAGCAGCTCCCCCGACCGGGGACAGGGGGCGTATAATGAGCAGTTCTTC
TRBV9	TRBJ2-3	NA	NA	CASSGLRPTDTQYF	TGTGCCAGCAGCGGCCTGCGGCCCACAGATACGCAGTATTTT
TRBV14	TRBJ1-6	NA	NA	CASSHRVSPLHF	TGTGCCAGCAGCCATCGCGTTTCACCCCTCCACTTT
TRBV5-8	TRBJ1-6	NA	TRBD1	CASSPIQGSSPLHF	TGTGCCAGCAGCCCTATACAGGGGAGTTCACCCCTCCACTTT
TRBV5-4	TRBJ2-3	NA	NA	CASSSPLASTDTQYF	TGTGCCAGCAGCTCCCCCCTAGCGAGCACAGATACGCAGTATTTT
TRBV5-5	TRBJ1-1	NA	NA	CASSFQRMNTEAFF	TGTGCCAGCAGCTTTCAGCGAATGAACACTGAAGCTTTCTTT
TRBV19	TRBJ2-1	once	TRBD1	CASSTTGGSNEQFF	TGTGCCAGTAGTACCACAGGGGGGAGCAATGAGCAGTTCTTC
TRBV5-4	TRBJ1-3	NA	TRBD1	CASSDRGLGNTIYF	TGTGCCAGCAGCGACAGGGGGCTAGGAAACACCATATATTTT
TRBV28	TRBJ1-2	NA	NA	CASSLRGGGDGYTF	TGTGCCAGCAGTTTACGGGGAGGGGGTGATGGCTACACCTTC
TRBV2	TRBJ2-3	NA	NA	CASSDEVVPSTDTQYF	TGTGCCAGCAGTGATGAGGTGGTACCTAGCACAGATACGCAGTATTTT
TRBV29-1	TRBJ2-5	few	TRBD1	CSVESGTGRQETQYF	TGCAGCGTTGAATCTGGGACAGGCCGACAAGAGACCCAGTACTTC
TRBV18	TRBJ1-1	NA	NA	CASSLRSAIIEAFF	TGTGCCAGCTCATTGAGGTCAGCTATAATTGAAGCTTTCTTT